The T cell receptor (beta chain) under discussion was sequenced for a study of T cells in Graves' hyperthyroidism and ophthalmopathy. Points on this clonotype: As yet, its antigen is unknown.

Trimming removed 5 bases from V and 0 bases from J, with 11 bases in between. CDR1 and CDR2 from the germline V gene are DFQATT and SNEGSKA (reference sequence). This CDR3 comprises 15 residues. Study-level points and caveats: Ophthalmopathy prediction by the model preceded onset by a median roughly 6 months. Most thyroid clonotypes expanded above 0.001 appeared in blood too.

The CDR3 regions of TCR beta were amplified from RNA transcripts. When the TCR CDR3 underwent first-round RT-PCR, the HTBI primer set was used. TCRdb reanalysed the multiplex PCR reads using MiXCR and keeps one entry per CDR3 protein. The table includes roughly 500,000 distinct CDR3 sequences, roughly 13% detected once. The TCR was taken from a young woman with Graves' hyperthyroidism that later progressed to Graves' ophthalmopathy. The chain combines TRBV20-1 with TRBJ1-6; D may be TRBD1 (5 bases). The sequencing sample was made of blood. CDR3 loop: CSAPRESSYNSPLHF. The CDR3 nucleotides read TGCAGTGCTCCCAGGGAAAGCTCCTATAATTCACCCCTCCACTTT.